Listed below are T cell receptor beta chains from one sample, sequenced in a study of T cell responses to AZD1222 COVID-19 vaccine. Some clones are missing from TCRdb's copy, which holds only in-frame ones; the method was immunoSEQ multiplex PCR. The sample includes around 150,000 clones, just over 90% seen only once; the top ten take approximately 1.2%. The specimen comprised peripheral blood, sampled 28 days after the second AZD1222 dose. The receptors come from an adult who received the AZD1222 COVID-19 vaccine. CDR3s include the opening cysteine and the closing phenylalanine or tryptophan. The D gene is left open where the match is weak. Clone sizes are given selectively: once, few, many, or a class where the clone is expanded.

v_call: TRBV15
d_call: TRBD1
cdr3_length: 17
clone_size: -
j_call: TRBJ1-3
cdr3_aa: CATSRTGTEFSGNTIYF
cdr3_nt: TGTGCCACCAGCAGGACCGGGACAGAGTTCTCTGGAAACACCATATATTTT

v_call: TRBV27
d_call: -
cdr3_length: 15
clone_size: -
j_call: TRBJ1-2
cdr3_aa: CASSLQAQGVYGYTF
cdr3_nt: TGTGCCAGCAGTTTACAGGCCCAAGGGGTGTATGGCTACACCTTC

v_call: TRBV25-1
d_call: -
cdr3_length: 13
clone_size: -
j_call: TRBJ1-2
cdr3_aa: CASSSDSYYGYTF
cdr3_nt: TGTGCCAGCAGTAGCGACAGTTACTATGGCTACACCTTC

v_call: TRBV5-6
d_call: -
cdr3_length: 15
clone_size: few
j_call: TRBJ1-2
cdr3_aa: CASSLYAGKYNGYTF
cdr3_nt: TGTGCCAGCAGCTTGTATGCGGGGAAGTATAATGGCTACACCTTC

v_call: TRBV20-1
d_call: TRBD1
cdr3_length: 14
clone_size: -
j_call: TRBJ1-2
cdr3_aa: CSASDRGANYGYTF
cdr3_nt: TGCAGTGCTAGTGACAGGGGAGCTAACTATGGCTACACCTTC

v_call: TRBV9
d_call: TRBD1
cdr3_length: 15
clone_size: -
j_call: TRBJ1-2
cdr3_aa: CASSVETGGIYGYTF
cdr3_nt: TGTGCCAGCAGCGTAGAGACAGGGGGCATCTATGGCTACACCTTC

v_call: TRBV7-8
d_call: -
cdr3_length: 13
clone_size: once
j_call: TRBJ1-1
cdr3_aa: CASSLGMDTEAFF
cdr3_nt: TGTGCCAGCAGCTTAGGCATGGACACTGAAGCTTTCTTT

v_call: TRBV18
d_call: -
cdr3_length: 15
clone_size: -
j_call: TRBJ1-1
cdr3_aa: CASSPRAGINTEAFF
cdr3_nt: TGTGCCAGCTCACCACGGGCAGGGATAAACACTGAAGCTTTCTTT

v_call: TRBV5-1
d_call: -
cdr3_length: 13
clone_size: -
j_call: TRBJ2-7
cdr3_aa: CASSPFDSTEQYF
cdr3_nt: TGCGCCAGCAGCCCCTTTGACTCAACCGAGCAGTACTTC

v_call: TRBV27
d_call: -
cdr3_length: 17
clone_size: -
j_call: TRBJ1-1
cdr3_aa: CASIGSPTQEGYTEAFF
cdr3_nt: TGTGCCAGCATTGGGTCACCGACGCAGGAGGGGTACACTGAAGCTTTCTTT

v_call: TRBV14
d_call: -
cdr3_length: 14
clone_size: -
j_call: TRBJ1-5
cdr3_aa: CASSLRQGNQPQHF
cdr3_nt: TGTGCCAGCAGCCTTCGACAGGGCAATCAGCCCCAGCATTTT

v_call: TRBV5-6
d_call: -
cdr3_length: 17
clone_size: -
j_call: TRBJ2-1
cdr3_aa: CASSLAGLPSSYNEQFF
cdr3_nt: TGTGCCAGCAGCTTGGCAGGGCTGCCGAGCTCCTACAATGAGCAGTTCTTC

v_call: TRBV30
d_call: TRBD1
cdr3_length: 12
clone_size: -
j_call: TRBJ2-7
cdr3_aa: CASRDSNYEQYF
cdr3_nt: TGTGCCTCCCGGGACAGTAACTACGAGCAGTACTTC

v_call: TRBV5-1
d_call: -
cdr3_length: 19
clone_size: -
j_call: TRBJ2-6
cdr3_aa: CASTSRPGTGSSGANVLTF
cdr3_nt: TGCGCCAGCACCTCGAGACCCGGGACGGGGAGCTCTGGGGCCAACGTCCTGACTTTC

v_call: TRBV29-1
d_call: -
cdr3_length: 15
clone_size: -
j_call: TRBJ1-1
cdr3_aa: CSEIPHGKMNTEAFF
cdr3_nt: TGCAGCGAAATCCCCCATGGGAAGATGAACACTGAAGCTTTCTTT

v_call: TRBV13
d_call: -
cdr3_length: 14
clone_size: -
j_call: TRBJ1-1
cdr3_aa: CASSSWDRNTEAFF
cdr3_nt: TGTGCCAGCAGCTCGTGGGACCGGAACACTGAAGCTTTCTTT

v_call: TRBV7-2
d_call: -
cdr3_length: 16
clone_size: -
j_call: TRBJ1-4
cdr3_aa: CASSAGTSYWNEKLFF
cdr3_nt: TGTGCCAGCAGCGCCGGGACATCCTACTGGAATGAAAAACTGTTTTTT

v_call: TRBV7-2
d_call: TRBD2
cdr3_length: 15
clone_size: -
j_call: TRBJ2-7
cdr3_aa: CASSASFGRAYEQYF
cdr3_nt: TGTGCCAGCAGCGCCAGCTTTGGGAGGGCCTACGAGCAGTACTTC

v_call: TRBV6-5
d_call: -
cdr3_length: 15
clone_size: -
j_call: TRBJ1-2
cdr3_aa: CASSYDLGSNYGYTF
cdr3_nt: TGTGCCAGCAGTTACGACCTAGGCTCTAACTATGGCTACACCTTC

v_call: TRBV18
d_call: -
cdr3_length: 11
clone_size: -
j_call: TRBJ2-5
cdr3_aa: CASSDQETQYF
cdr3_nt: TGTGCCAGCTCAGACCAAGAGACCCAGTACTTC

v_call: TRBV30
d_call: -
cdr3_length: 15
clone_size: -
j_call: TRBJ1-5
cdr3_aa: CAWNNGSLSNQPQHF
cdr3_nt: TGTGCCTGGAATAACGGGAGTTTGAGCAATCAGCCCCAGCATTTT

v_call: TRBV27
d_call: TRBD1
cdr3_length: 17
clone_size: -
j_call: TRBJ1-4
cdr3_aa: CASSLSWQGARGEKLFF
cdr3_nt: TGTGCCAGCAGTTTATCGTGGCAGGGGGCGCGGGGTGAAAAACTGTTTTTT

v_call: TRBV5-4
d_call: -
cdr3_length: 14
clone_size: -
j_call: TRBJ1-2
cdr3_aa: CASSLSGGNYGYTF
cdr3_nt: TGTGCCAGCAGCTTGTCGGGGGGTAACTATGGCTACACCTTC

v_call: TRBV6-2/TRBV6-3
d_call: -
cdr3_length: 15
clone_size: -
j_call: TRBJ1-1
cdr3_aa: CASSPRGPSGTEAFF
cdr3_nt: TGTGCCAGCAGTCCCCGAGGGCCGAGTGGCACTGAAGCTTTCTTT

v_call: TRBV14
d_call: -
cdr3_length: 15
clone_size: -
j_call: TRBJ1-1
cdr3_aa: CASSQRSLVNTEAFF
cdr3_nt: TGTGCCAGCAGCCAGAGGAGTCTAGTGAACACTGAAGCTTTCTTT

v_call: TRBV30
d_call: -
cdr3_length: 13
clone_size: -
j_call: TRBJ1-5
cdr3_aa: CAWSDGGKWPQHF
cdr3_nt: TGTGCCTGGAGTGACGGGGGAAAATGGCCCCAGCATTTT

v_call: TRBV29-1
d_call: -
cdr3_length: 12
clone_size: -
j_call: TRBJ1-2
cdr3_aa: CSVVDTDYGYTF
cdr3_nt: TGCAGCGTTGTGGACACAGACTATGGCTACACCTTC

v_call: TRBV29-1
d_call: TRBD1
cdr3_length: 15
clone_size: -
j_call: TRBJ2-1
cdr3_aa: CSVEGTGGGYNEQFF
cdr3_nt: TGCAGCGTTGAGGGTACAGGGGGCGGCTACAATGAGCAGTTCTTC